The sequence of this TCR beta chain was determined in a study of blood T cell repertoires in COVID-19. About the study: Spain, Italy and the United States supplied samples that represented acute and convalescent COVID-19.

In the authors' methods: Reference gene primer amplification yielded estimated nucleated cell counts. TCRdb's table, derived via immunoSEQ multiplex PCR, lists solely in-frame clones and lacks some. The D gene and trimming were derived from the DNA, and the V and J assignments and clone size from that table. The table shows 310,000 or so clones, with more than 80% occurring only once. The V segment lost 3 bases and the J segment 6 bases; nucleotides outside the gene matches: 4. Germline assignment: CDR1 KGHDR and CDR2 SFDVKD. This CDR3 has 15 amino acids. The sequenced material came from peripheral blood. The chain uses TRBV24-1 and TRBJ2-1; 10 bases map to TRBD2. This sequence originates from a man between 18 and 35 years old who had recovered from COVID-19. The CDR3 here is CATSDRTSGSNEQFF. For the CDR3, the DNA is TGTGCCACCAGTGATAGGACTAGCGGTTCCAATGAGCAGTTCTTC.